Reported below is one TCR beta chain. The antigen is unknown. The data are from a study of long-term antiretroviral therapy in people with HIV. Every single participant having HIV got treatment inside the United States. Assay version v3.0 of immunoSEQ was used, and it was run at survey level. Using immunoSEQ multiplex PCR, the repertoire was profiled, and TCRdb retains in-frame clones only, with some absent. Altogether some 25,000 clones are present, around 83% being singletons, with the ten largest covering about 2.4%. V trimming: 6 bases; J trimming: 1 base; junction bases outside the gene matches: 1. Per germline, CDR1 SGHAT and CDR2 FQNNGV. CDR3 size: 15 residues. Findings of the study overall: Clones with expansion before ART led the repertoire at all time points. The range of CDR3 lengths in HIV repertoires proved narrower than that found in controls. The study found that diversity rose after ART but stayed below transplant donor controls.

This clonotype originated in a man aged 50-60 years with HIV. This material consisted of unsorted PBMCs, taken 3 years after starting antiretroviral therapy. The V call is TRBV11-2, the J call TRBJ2-1, with 12 bases lining up with TRBD2. The chain's CDR3 is CASSLAGGSYNEQFF. The CDR3 DNA reads TGTGCCAGCAGTCTAGCGGGAGGGTCCTACAATGAGCAGTTCTTC.